What follows are 32 T cell receptor beta chains derived from one specimen sequenced in a study of blood T cell repertoires in COVID-19 (dated by TCRdb to about 2020). The library was made by the immunoSEQ multiplex PCR assay. TCRdb's version of the immuneACCESS table is confined to in-frame rearrangements and falls short of the full clone set. An unresolved V gene accounts for under half of the shortfall where checked; the remainder is of unknown origin. Present in this sample are roughly 200,000 clones, around four fifths of which were seen just once. Together, the top ten hold roughly 9.4% of the sample. The sample was peripheral blood. Receptor source: a man in his forties with active or convalescent COVID-19.

The rearrangement joins TRBV11-3 to TRBJ2-5; 9 bases are a match to TRBD2. The CDR3 is 16 residues long. The V gene end was trimmed by 5 bases and the J gene end by 4 bases; junction bases not matched to a gene: 11. CDR1 and CDR2 (germline): SGHNT, YENEEA. The CDR3 region is CASSPTSGSGLETQYF. CDR3 nucleotides: TGTGCCAGCAGCCCGACTAGCGGTAGTGGCTTAGAGACCCAGTACTTC.

The chain combines TRBV6-1 with TRBJ1-6; a weak D match, TRBD1 (6 bases). The CDR3 sequence is 19 residues long. CDR1 and CDR2 (germline): MNHNS, SASEGT. The V end lost 0 bases, the J end lost 7 bases, and 22 bases lay between the germline ends. The CDR3 loop reads CASSEALRGGGWSNSPLHF. CDR3 coding DNA: TGTGCCAGCAGTGAAGCGCTTAGGGGGGGCGGATGGTCCAATTCACCCCTCCACTTT.

This chain joins TRBV24-1 and TRBJ2-3, with D possibly TRBD1 on 7 matching bases. Germline CDR1 and CDR2: KGHDR and SFDVKD. There are 17 residues in the CDR3. V was trimmed by 5 bases and J by 0 bases, leaving 17 bases between them. The DNA for the CDR3 is TGTGCCACCAGTGGCGGGACAGCCCACGAAAGCACAGATACGCAGTATTTT. Protein sequence: CATSGGTAHESTDTQYF.

The V call is TRBV5-1, the J call TRBJ2-1, with 9 bases lining up with TRBD1. The CDR3 is made up of 15 amino acids. CDR1 and CDR2 from the germline V gene are SGHRS and YFSETQ. The junction had 6 bases not matched to a gene; V was cut back by 0 bases and J by 8 bases. The CDR3 protein is CASSLEGQGMDEQFF. CDR3 DNA: TGCGCCAGCAGCTTGGAAGGACAGGGGATGGATGAGCAGTTCTTC.

The genes are TRBV4-1 and TRBJ1-2; D unclear. CDR1 is MGHRA and CDR2 is YSYEKL in the germline V gene. The CDR3 sequence is 13 residues long. V was cut by 5 bases and J by 6 bases, with 13 bases left in between. The CDR3 sequence is CASSATPEDGYTF. The CDR3 DNA sequence: TGCGCCAGCAGCGCAACACCAGAGGATGGCTACACCTTC.

The chain has TRBV7-2 and TRBJ2-3; 12 bases fit TRBD2. This CDR3 has 14 residues. Looked up from germline, CDR1 is SGHTA and CDR2 is FQGNSA. J gave up 9 bases and V 3 bases, and 4 bases lay outside the gene matches. This CDR3 is CASSFTTSGGTQYF. The CDR3 nucleotides read TGTGCCAGCAGCTTCACAACTAGCGGGGGGACGCAGTATTTT.

The chain is built from TRBV29-1 and TRBJ1-2, with no clear D. This CDR3 has 16 amino acids. V was pared by 4 bases and J by 7 bases, with 25 bases between. Germline V gives CDR1 SQVTM, CDR2 ANQGSEA. CDR3 bases: TGCAGCGTTGGCGGACCGGGGTTTGAGGGTGTAGGTGGCTACACCTTC. It specifies CSVGGPGFEGVGGYTF.

The J gene is TRBJ1-5, the V gene TRBV6-5; D gene unclear. The V gene's germline CDR1 is MNHEY and CDR2 SVGAGI. With 0 bases removed from V and 2 bases from J, the gap between germline ends came to 5 bases. The CDR3 extends over 14 amino acids. The CDR3 region has the DNA TGTGCCAGCAGTTACTCCGTAGGCAATCAGCCCCAGCATTTT. It translates to CASSYSVGNQPQHF.

The chain joins TRBV7-2 to TRBJ2-3; 8 nucleotides match TRBD2. Germline V gene sequence: CDR1 SGHTA, CDR2 FQGNSA. The CDR3 totals 16 residues. V was clipped by 4 bases and J by 6 bases; unmatched bases: 12. Here the CDR3 DNA reads TGTGCCAGCAGCTGGGAAAGCGGGGGCATCACGGATACGCAGTATTTT. It specifies CASSWESGGITDTQYF.

The V gene is TRBV6-5, the J gene TRBJ1-6; D unclear. Trimming stripped 7 bases from V and 3 bases from J, with 13 bases between. This CDR3 is 15 amino acids long. Germline loops: CDR1 MNHEY, CDR2 SVGAGI. CDR3 in amino acids: CASTPSGHYNSPLHF. DNA of the CDR3: TGTGCCAGCACCCCCTCAGGCCACTATAATTCACCCCTCCACTTT.

The rearrangement links TRBV30 to TRBJ2-1, with D possibly matching TRBD2 (6 bases). The V and J ends lost 0 bases and 2 bases respectively, with 8 bases between them. CDR1 and CDR2 from the germline V gene are GTSNPN and SVGIG (reference sequence). This CDR3 has 14 residues. The CDR3 here is CAWSVPGAYNEQFF. As DNA, the CDR3 is TGTGCCTGGAGTGTACCGGGAGCCTACAATGAGCAGTTCTTC.

The chain employs TRBV5-1 and TRBJ2-2; 8 positions agree with TRBD1. This CDR3 comprises 15 residues. The trim removed 4 bases at V and 4 bases at J, leaving 6 bases unmatched. CDR1 is SGHRS and CDR2 is YFSETQ in the germline V gene. Written as DNA, the CDR3 is TGCGCCAGCAGCCGGCGGACAGGGACCACCGGGGAGCTGTTTTTT. Translation gives CASSRRTGTTGELFF.

The rearrangement uses TRBV4-1 and TRBJ1-2, with D unclear. The CDR3 is made up of 15 amino acids. CDR1 and CDR2 (germline): MGHRA, YSYEKL. The V end was cut by 0 bases, the J end by 8 bases, with 16 bases between. CDR3 loop: CASSQEGASGKGYTF. The CDR3 DNA is TGCGCCAGCAGCCAAGAGGGAGCCTCGGGGAAGGGCTACACCTTC.

J is TRBJ1-5 and V is TRBV28; D not resolved. The V gene lost 3 bases and the J gene lost 3 bases, with 12 bases spanning the gap. The CDR3 covers 15 residues. Germline CDR1 is MDHEN and CDR2 is SYDVKM. The chain's CDR3 is CASSFSTAPNQPQHF. CDR3 sequence (DNA): TGTGCCAGCAGTTTTTCCACAGCTCCCAATCAGCCCCAGCATTTT.

This chain links TRBV10-2 with TRBJ2-7; 7 positions agree with TRBD1. The length of the CDR3 is 13 residues. Losses at the gene ends were 8 bases for V and 2 bases for J; bases not matched to a gene: 6. Germline CDR1 reads WSHSY; CDR2 reads SAAADI. The CDR3 bases are TGCGCCAGCGGCCAGGGACAGCCCTACGAGCAGTACTTC. Residues: CASGQGQPYEQYF.

The chain links TRBV11-3 to TRBJ2-7; 7 nucleotides line up with TRBD2. This CDR3 contains 15 residues. The junction had 3 bases not matched to a gene; V was cut back by 1 base and J by 0 bases. Germline V gives CDR1 SGHNT, CDR2 YENEEA. CDR3 sequence: CASSLVAGVSYEQYF. The CDR3 DNA reads TGTGCCAGCAGCTTAGTGGCGGGAGTCTCCTACGAGCAGTACTTC.

The chain joins TRBV19 to TRBJ1-5; 7 bases are shared with TRBD1. Looked up from germline, CDR1 is LNHDA and CDR2 is SQIVND (reference sequence). V shed 7 bases and J 2 bases; nucleotides not matched to a gene: 8. The CDR3 runs 15 residues. The CDR3 region is CASKGQGDRNQPQHF. Written as DNA, the CDR3 is TGTGCCAGTAAAGGCCAGGGGGACCGCAATCAGCCCCAGCATTTT.

The chain joins TRBV10-3 to TRBJ2-7; TRBD2 is a possible D gene (7 bases). V was pared by 6 bases and J by 1 base, with 19 bases between. The CDR3 is 16 amino acids. The germline gives CDR1 ENHRY, CDR2 SYGVKD. The CDR3 nucleotides are TGTGCCATCAGGGGAGGGGGACCCCTCCCTTCCTACGAGCAGTACTTC. It encodes CAIRGGGPLPSYEQYF.

The rearrangement uses TRBV7-2 and TRBJ1-4, with TRBD1 as a possible D gene (5 bases). V was trimmed by 2 bases and J by 6 bases, leaving 16 bases between them. Looked up from germline, CDR1 is SGHTA and CDR2 is FQGNSA. CDR3 length: 16 amino acids. The CDR3 here is CASSLSGPLTDEKLFF. The DNA of the CDR3 is TGTGCCAGCAGCTTAAGTGGACCATTGACAGATGAAAAACTGTTTTTT.

The rearrangement joins TRBV2 to TRBJ2-7, with D perhaps matching TRBD2 (6 bases). Deletions cut 7 bases from V and 4 bases from J, with 14 bases between. The CDR3 has 13 residues. In germline, CDR1 is SNHLY, CDR2 FYNNEI. The CDR3 coding sequence is TGTGCCAGCATGGGATTCCGGGGGTACGAGCAGTACTTC. It encodes CASMGFRGYEQYF.

CDR3 in DNA: TGTGCCTGGACCGGGACAGGGAATCCCTACGAGCAGTACTTC. It specifies CAWTGTGNPYEQYF. J is TRBJ2-7 and V is TRBV30; TRBD1 agrees at 9 bases. Trimming removed 4 bases from V and 2 bases from J; junction bases left unmatched: 6. The germline CDR1 and CDR2 sequences are GTSNPN and SVGIG (reference sequence). This CDR3 has 14 amino acids.

In its sample, this clone was seen once. The V and J genes are TRBV19 and TRBJ2-3; possibly TRBD2 for D (6 bases). The CDR3 length is 13 residues. V lost 5 bases and J lost 6, with 12 bases in between. The germline CDR1 and CDR2 sequences are LNHDA and SQIVND (reference sequence). The CDR3 sequence: CASSRLGGDTQYF. The CDR3 coding sequence is TGTGCCAGTAGTCGTCTAGGAGGGGATACGCAGTATTTT.

The chain uses TRBV6-1 and TRBJ1-3; D unresolved. The CDR3 covers 14 residues. From germline, CDR1 is MNHNS and CDR2 SASEGT. V was cut by 3 bases and J by 3 bases, with 9 bases left in between. The CDR3 is CASSDGMGGNTIYF. The CDR3 DNA reads as TGTGCCAGCAGTGACGGGATGGGTGGAAACACCATATATTTT.

This clone was counted once. The chain joins TRBV7-9 to TRBJ1-5; no firm D call. The CDR3 has 14 amino acids. With 1 base removed from V and 5 bases from J, the gap between germline ends came to 9 bases. CDR1 and CDR2 (germline): SEHNR, FQNEAQ (reference sequence). CDR3 sequence (DNA): TGTGCCAGCAGCTTAGGTGGAGCAGATCAGCCCCAGCATTTT. Its protein product is CASSLGGADQPQHF.

The J gene is TRBJ2-3, the V gene TRBV19, with TRBD2 identical over 15 bases. This CDR3 has 18 amino acids. Germline V CDR1 and CDR2: LNHDA, SQIVND (reference sequence). The J segment lost 2 bases and the V segment lost 5 bases, leaving 8 bases of the junction unmatched. The CDR3 sequence: CASSSGLAGGLVTDTQYF. The CDR3 region has the DNA TGTGCCAGTAGTTCGGGACTAGCGGGAGGCCTCGTCACAGATACGCAGTATTTT.

The gene calls are TRBV12-3 or TRBV12-4 and TRBJ2-1, with 7 bases lining up with TRBD2. J lost 2 bases, V lost 5 bases, and 0 bases had no gene match. The CDR3 spans 13 residues. The chain's CDR3 is CASSRGAYNEQFF. CDR3 nucleotides: TGTGCCAGCAGTCGGGGGGCCTACAATGAGCAGTTCTTC.

With regard to this clone: One base away lies a much larger clone, so this may be a sequencing read error. The same CDR3 arises from other DNA sequences in this sample as well. The chain employs TRBV7-9 and TRBJ1-2; D is undetermined. Per the germline V gene, CDR1 is SEHNR and CDR2 is FQNEAQ (reference sequence). There are 12 residues in the CDR3. V was trimmed by 0 bases and J by 7 bases, leaving 6 bases between them. This chain's CDR3 is CASSLAGGGYTF. DNA of the CDR3: TGTGCCAGCAGCTTAGCGGGAGGTGGCTACACCTTC.

J is TRBJ2-3 and V is TRBV2; TRBD2 might be the D (5 bases). Germline CDR1 reads SNHLY; CDR2 reads FYNNEI. This CDR3 region has 14 residues. V was trimmed by 2 bases and J by 6 bases, leaving 12 bases between them. CDR3 loop: CASSESLAADTQYF. CDR3 sequence (DNA): TGTGCCAGCAGTGAATCCCTAGCTGCTGATACGCAGTATTTT. The variable domain in full, completed from reference TRBV2 and TRBJ2-3, reads EPEVTQTPSHQVTQMGQEVILRCVPISNHLYFYWYRQILGQKVEFLVSFYNNEISEKSEIFDDQFSVERPDGSNFTLKIRSTKLEDSAMYFCASSESLAADTQYFGPGTRLTVL.

This clone occurred once. The chain couples TRBV4-1 to TRBJ2-7, with 7 bases aligning to TRBD1. V was pared by 1 base and J by 0 bases, with 0 bases of the junction left unmatched. Per germline, CDR1 MGHRA and CDR2 YSYEKL. The CDR3 contains 14 residues. The CDR3 here is CASSQGQGSYEQYF. The CDR3 DNA reads TGCGCCAGCAGCCAAGGACAGGGCTCCTACGAGCAGTACTTC.

The chain joins TRBV2 to TRBJ2-7, with 12 nucleotides matching TRBD2. CDR1 and CDR2 from the germline V gene are SNHLY and FYNNEI. The length of the CDR3 is 14 residues. J was trimmed by 4 bases and V by 6 bases; bases with no gene match: 4. As DNA, the CDR3 is TGTGCCAGCAGACAGACTAGCGGGGGATACGAGCAGTACTTC. Translated, it gives CASRQTSGGYEQYF.

The chain joins TRBV19 to TRBJ1-4, with TRBD1 identical over 7 bases. V lost 6 bases, J lost 8 bases, and 9 bases stayed unmatched. CDR3 length: 14 residues. Looked up from germline, CDR1 is LNHDA and CDR2 is SQIVND (reference sequence). DNA of the CDR3: TGTGCCAGTAGGGCGACAGGGTTGGGGGAAAAACTGTTTTTT. Its protein product is CASRATGLGEKLFF.

The J gene is TRBJ2-1, the V gene TRBV9; 7 bases fit TRBD2. Trimming removed 0 bases from V and 1 base from J; junction bases left unmatched: 1. Germline CDR1 and CDR2: SGDLS and YYNGEE. This CDR3 has 15 residues. CDR3 bases: TGTGCCAGCAGCGTAGACGGGGGGTCCTACAATGAGCAGTTCTTC. Translated: CASSVDGGSYNEQFF. The whole variable domain, filled in from reference TRBV9 and TRBJ2-1, reads DSGVTQTPKHLITATGQRVTLRCSPRSGDLSVYWYQQSLDQGLQFLIQYYNGEERAKGNILERFSAQQFPDLHSELNLSSLELGDSALYFCASSVDGGSYNEQFFGPGTRLTVL.